This entry describes one TCR beta chain. Its antigen is not identified. The data are from a study of a mutant IDH1 vaccine in newly diagnosed glioma. In the study overall: Patients were given eight vaccinations, scheduled in weeks 1, 3, 5, 7, 11, 15, 19 and 23. Study conclusions and caveats: Seemingly, pseudoprogression had no relation to changes in the top peripheral T cell clonotypes.

The CDR3 totals 10 residues. V was pared by 6 bases and J by 4 bases, with 6 bases between. The germline V gene has CDR1 SQVTM and CDR2 ANQGSEA. The sample's time point: week 5, during vaccination. Each dose of the vaccine consisted of 300 ug of mutant IDH1 20-mer peptide, with topical imiquimod. TCRdb keeps only in-frame clones here, not all; method: immunoSEQ multiplex PCR. This sample has around 32,000 clones; around 90% occur once, and the top ten carry approximately 3.3%. The input for sequencing was peripheral blood mononuclear cells (PBMCs), taken from a glioma patient whose treatment included an IDH1 peptide vaccine. The chain uses TRBV29-1 and TRBJ2-5; a weak D match, TRBD1 (6 bases). The receptor comes from a middle-aged woman with glioma. Some clones in this sample may be carry-over from other donors' samples. The CDR3 nucleotides read TGCAGCGTAGGGGGAGAGACCCAGTACTTC. Translating gives CSVGGETQYF.